Many counts were recorded for the clone carrying this T cell receptor (beta chain). This entry is derived from a study of identical twins. Germline CDR1 and CDR2: SQVTM and ANQGSEA. V was trimmed by 3 bases and J by 4 bases, leaving 16 bases between them. CDR3 length: 15 amino acids. Addition of a universal primer site occurred through template switching, and cDNA carried unique molecular identifiers. Using its own MiXCR run on the 5' RACE reads, TCRdb lists one record per CDR3 protein. The data hold approximately 470,000 distinct CDR3 sequences, with 14% observed a single time. These same records also appear under a second study, on yellow fever vaccine responses in identical twins.

The sequenced material came from CD4+ T cells sorted from blood. V and J are TRBV29-1 and TRBJ2-1; D perhaps matches TRBD2 (7 bases). The sequence derives from a woman between 18 and 29 years old in good health. The CDR3 here is CSVEGGAQMYNEQFF. The CDR3 DNA reads TGCAGCGTTGAGGGGGGGGCGCAAATGTACAATGAGCAGTTCTTC.